This entry describes one TCR beta chain. Its antigen is undetermined. What was sequenced were expressed TCRB transcripts, since all of the isolated RNA had been reverse transcribed. Method: immunoSEQ multiplex PCR; TCRdb's copy keeps in-frame clones and lacks some. Of 300,000 to 450,000 clones listed, roughly 21% were seen once; the top ten hold about 0.044%. This record belongs to a study of beta chain features in type 1 diabetes. Whole-study results and caveats: A possible short-template PCR bias applies equally to patients and controls. Among patients with Type 1 diabetes, TCRB CDR3s were moderately but significantly shorter in every one of the four CD4+ subsets.

The germline V gene has CDR1 SGHRS and CDR2 YFSETQ. The CDR3 is 13 amino acids. Trimming removed 4 bases from V and 1 base from J, with 7 bases in between. Sorting with CD45RO/CCR7/CD25/CD127/CD95/CD27 yielded naive, central memory, regulatory and stem-like memory CD4+ cells. V usage is TRBV5-1 and J usage is TRBJ2-3; D possibly corresponds to TRBD2 (5 bases). The receptor comes from a woman aged 18-35 years in good health. The sample comprised naive CD4+ T cells from blood. The CDR3: CASSPEGTDTQYF. The CDR3 region has the DNA TGCGCCAGCAGCCCGGAGGGCACAGATACGCAGTATTTT.